Below, one T cell receptor beta chain is given with its context. The data are from a study of T-cell memory formation after mild COVID-19. This CDR3 has 14 residues. Germline CDR1 is LGHDT and CDR2 is YNNKEL (reference sequence). With 3 bases removed from V and 3 bases from J, the gap between germline ends came to 10 bases. TCRdb analysed the 5' RACE reads with MiXCR anew, one entry per CDR3 protein. The sample lists under 300,000 distinct CDR3 sequences; less than 20% were seen once. The sample was PBMCs or a T cell subset sorted from them (not recorded which). The TCR originated in a man between 18 and 29 years old who had mild COVID-19 (a few samples of this study predate the infection). Cell type and time point are not known. V usage is TRBV3-1 and J usage is TRBJ2-3, with D maybe TRBD1 (6 bases). The CDR3 coding sequence is TGTGCCAGCAGCCATTCCGGACAGACAGATACGCAGTATTTT. As protein: CASSHSGQTDTQYF.